These 7 T cell receptor beta chains came from one sample sequenced in a study of blood T cell repertoires in COVID-19. Profiled with immunoSEQ multiplex PCR; TCRdb holds only in-frame clones, not every one. The profile shows about 170,000 clones, 88% of them singletons. The specimen was peripheral blood. Receptors originate from a man aged 60 to 69 with acute or convalescent COVID-19.

The chain has TRBV29-1 and TRBJ1-5; no clear D gene. V lost 6 bases and J 1 base, leaving 10 bases between the germline ends. The CDR3 extends over 13 amino acids. Germline lookup yields CDR1 SQVTM and CDR2 ANQGSEA. CDR3 DNA: TGCAGCGTGATCGAGGGAAGCAATCAGCCCCAGCATTTT. Amino acids: CSVIEGSNQPQHF.

This chain connects TRBV4-1 to TRBJ2-1; D perhaps matches TRBD2 (5 bases). Germline values: CDR1 MGHRA, CDR2 YSYEKL. The CDR3 sequence is 17 residues long. The V end was cut by 2 bases, the J end by 0 bases, with 14 bases between. The CDR3 DNA is TGCGCCAGCAGCCAATTAGGCGGGTCTAGCTCCTACAATGAGCAGTTCTTC. It translates to CASSQLGGSSSYNEQFF.

The chain uses TRBV25-1 and TRBJ2-5; the match to TRBD2 covers 10 bases. From germline, CDR1 is MGHDK and CDR2 SYGVNS. The CDR3 length is 18 residues. Trimming removed 1 base from V and 4 bases from J; junction bases left unmatched: 12. The CDR3 DNA reads as TGTGCCAGCAGTGAATTACGCGGAGCGGGAGGGCTCGGAGAGACCCAGTACTTC. Its translation is CASSELRGAGGLGETQYF.

This chain connects TRBV2 to TRBJ1-2, with TRBD1 matching over 7 bases. This CDR3 contains 13 residues. Trimming took 6 bases from V and 4 from J; bases not matched to a gene: 5. Germline CDR1 SNHLY, CDR2 FYNNEI. Here the CDR3 DNA reads TGTGCCAGCAGCGGGGACAGCTTCTATGGCTACACCTTC. Translation gives CASSGDSFYGYTF.

The gene calls are TRBV7-2 and TRBJ1-2; 8 bases are a match to TRBD1. With 5 bases clipped from V and 7 bases from J, the junction kept 18 bases outside the gene matches. Germline V gene data show CDR1 as SGHTA and CDR2 as FQGNSA. The CDR3 runs to 17 residues. The CDR3 nucleotides are TGTGCCAGCAGCCCGGGCAGGGGGCGCGAAGGGTTTGGTGGCTACACCTTC. Its translation: CASSPGRGREGFGGYTF.

The V gene is TRBV4-3, the J gene TRBJ1-2, with 10 bases aligning to TRBD1. The V gene's germline CDR1 is LGHNA and CDR2 YSLEER. CDR3 length equals 16 residues. J gave up 6 bases and V 3 bases, and 10 bases lay outside the gene matches. The CDR3 region has the DNA TGCGCCAGCAGCCAGGACACTATGACAGGGGGCAATGGCTACACCTTC. It specifies CASSQDTMTGGNGYTF.

The chain carries TRBV7-2 and TRBJ1-5, with TRBD1 matching 7 bases. Germline V lookup: CDR1 SGHTA, CDR2 FQGNSA. After removal of 4 bases from V and 8 bases from J, the junction contained 2 bases not matched to a gene. There are 12 residues in the CDR3. CDR3 loop: CASSSTGEPQHF. DNA for the CDR3: TGTGCCAGCAGCTCCACAGGGGAGCCCCAGCATTTT.